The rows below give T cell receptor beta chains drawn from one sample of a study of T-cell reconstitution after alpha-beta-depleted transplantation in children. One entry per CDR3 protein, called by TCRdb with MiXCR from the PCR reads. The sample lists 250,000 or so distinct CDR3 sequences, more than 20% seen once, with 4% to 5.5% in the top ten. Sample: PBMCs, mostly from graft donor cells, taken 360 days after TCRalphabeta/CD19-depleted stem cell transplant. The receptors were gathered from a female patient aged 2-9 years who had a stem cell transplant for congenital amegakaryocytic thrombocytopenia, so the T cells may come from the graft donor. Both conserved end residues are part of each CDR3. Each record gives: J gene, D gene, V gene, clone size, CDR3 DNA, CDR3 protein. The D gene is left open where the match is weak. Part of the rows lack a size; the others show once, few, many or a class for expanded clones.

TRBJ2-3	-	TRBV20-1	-	TGCAGTGCCCCTTCCTCTGGGGGCACAGATACGCAGTATTTT	CSAPSSGGTDTQYF
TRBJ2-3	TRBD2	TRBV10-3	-	TGTGCCATCAGTTTCCGAGCGGGGTTTTGGGTTGCGGCAGATACGCAGTATTTT	CAISFRAGFWVAADTQYF
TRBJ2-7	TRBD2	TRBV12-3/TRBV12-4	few	TGTGCCAGCAGACCATACCCGGGGACTAGCGGGAGCGACGAGCAGTACTTC	CASRPYPGTSGSDEQYF
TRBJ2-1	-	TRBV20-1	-	TGCAGTGCTAGAGATGCCCTCCAGGGATGGTCCTACAATGAGCAGTTCTTC	CSARDALQGWSYNEQFF
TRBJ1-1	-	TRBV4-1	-	TGCGCCAGCAGCCCGAGGATGACGGGAAGGGAAACTGAAGCTTTCTTT	CASSPRMTGRETEAFF
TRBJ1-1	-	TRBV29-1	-	TGCAGCATCGGGCCTGATGGGACTGAAGCTTTCTTT	CSIGPDGTEAFF
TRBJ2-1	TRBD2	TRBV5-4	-	TGTGCCAGCAGCTTGGAGCGGGGGGCCGGGAATGAGCAGTTCTTC	CASSLERGAGNEQFF
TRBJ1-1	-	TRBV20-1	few	TGCAGTGCTAGAGCATACAGGGAGAATGAAGCTTTCTTT	CSARAYRENEAFF
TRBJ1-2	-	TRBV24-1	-	TGTGCCACCAGTGTGGCGGGTGCGGTCTACACCTTC	CATSVAGAVYTF
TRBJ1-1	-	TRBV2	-	TGTGCCAGCAGAGAAAACAGGGTGGAGAACACTGAAGATTTCTTT	CASRENRVENTEDFF
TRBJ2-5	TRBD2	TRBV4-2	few	TGTGCCAGCAGCCAAGATTCGGCTAGCGGGAGAGCCTACTTC	CASSQDSASGRAYF
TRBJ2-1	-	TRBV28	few	TGTGCCAGCAGTTTATATTCTAGCGCCTCACACAATGAGCAGTTCTTC	CASSLYSSASHNEQFF
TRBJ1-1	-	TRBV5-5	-	TGTGCCAGCAGCTTGGGCGGCAGGCGGGTATACGGGAACACTGAAGCTTTCTTT	CASSLGGRRVYGNTEAFF
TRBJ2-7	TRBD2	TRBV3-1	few	TGTGCCAGCAGCCGCGGGGGGAGGTACGAGCAGTACTTC	CASSRGGRYEQYF
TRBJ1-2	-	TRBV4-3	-	TGCGCCAGCAGCCTAAGCCGGGGCTATGGCTACACCTTC	CASSLSRGYGYTF
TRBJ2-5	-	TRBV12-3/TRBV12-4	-	TGTGCCAGCAGTTTTGAGGGGCCGAAAGAGACCCAGTACTTC	CASSFEGPKETQYF
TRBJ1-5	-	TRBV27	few	TGTGCCAGCAGCGATCTAACGACAGGCTACAATCAGCCCCAGCATTTT	CASSDLTTGYNQPQHF
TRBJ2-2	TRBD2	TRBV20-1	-	TGCAGTGCTAGAGGCTTCGAGCGGGGGGGCGCCGGGGAGCTGTTTTTT	CSARGFERGGAGELFF
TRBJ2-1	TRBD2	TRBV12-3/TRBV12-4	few	TGTGCCAGTTGGATTAGCGGGCACTCCTACAATGAGCAGTTCTTC	CASWISGHSYNEQFF
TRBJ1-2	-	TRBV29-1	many	TGCAGCGTCGGGACACTACGGTATGGCTACACCTTC	CSVGTLRYGYTF
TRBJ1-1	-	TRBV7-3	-	TGTGCCAGCAGCCCCGACGCGGGGCGAAACACTGAAGCTTTCTTT	CASSPDAGRNTEAFF
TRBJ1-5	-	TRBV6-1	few	TGTGCCAGCAGTCAAGGACAGCCTTATAGCAATCAGCCCCAGCATTTT	CASSQGQPYSNQPQHF
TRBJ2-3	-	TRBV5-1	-	TGCGCCAGCAGCCCAGGTCCCCGAGATACGCAGTATTTT	CASSPGPRDTQYF
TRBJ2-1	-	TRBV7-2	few	TGTGCCAGCAGCTTTGCGAGGGTTCACAATGAGCAGTTCTTC	CASSFARVHNEQFF
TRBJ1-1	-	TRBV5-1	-	TGCGCCAGCAGCTTCTGGGAGGAGACTGAAGCTTTCTTT	CASSFWEETEAFF
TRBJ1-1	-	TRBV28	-	TGTGCCAGCAGTTTCGTCAGCTCTGAAGCTTTCTTT	CASSFVSSEAFF
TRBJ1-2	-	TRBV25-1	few	TGTGCCAGCATAATAACGAATAACTATGGCTACACCTTC	CASIITNNYGYTF
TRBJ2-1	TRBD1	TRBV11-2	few	TGTGCCAGCAGCCCGAGGGACAGGGGGAATGAGCAGTTCTTC	CASSPRDRGNEQFF
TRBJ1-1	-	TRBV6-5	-	TGTGCCAGCTTGGGCCTCAACAGGGAGAACACTGAAGCTTTCTTT	CASLGLNRENTEAFF
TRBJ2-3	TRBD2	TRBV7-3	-	TGTGCCAGCAGCTACAGCGGGAAGGCGCAGTATTTT	CASSYSGKAQYF
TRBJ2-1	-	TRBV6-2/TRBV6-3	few	TGTGCCAGCAGTTACTCTGCTTTCAGGGGATATTTCAATGAGCAGTTCTTC	CASSYSAFRGYFNEQFF
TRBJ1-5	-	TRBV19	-	TGTGCCAGTATCCCTACAGGGTTCAATCAGCCCCAGCATTTT	CASIPTGFNQPQHF
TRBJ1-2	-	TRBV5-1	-	TGCGCCAGCAGCTTGGTATTTGGGTCTCTAGACTATGGCTACACCTTC	CASSLVFGSLDYGYTF
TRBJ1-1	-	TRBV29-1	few	TGCAGCGTTGAAGTACAGGGAGGACACACTGAAGCTTTCTTT	CSVEVQGGHTEAFF
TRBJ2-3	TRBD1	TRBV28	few	TGTGCCAGCAGGGAAATAGTAGGGGGCTGGTCAGATACGCAGTATTTT	CASREIVGGWSDTQYF
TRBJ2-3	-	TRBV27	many	TGTGCCAGCAGCCACGGAAGCACAGATACGCAGTATTTT	CASSHGSTDTQYF
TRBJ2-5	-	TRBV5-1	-	TGCGCCAGCAGCAACGACAACCAAGAGACCCAGTACTTC	CASSNDNQETQYF
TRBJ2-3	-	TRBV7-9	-	TGTGCCAGCAGCGAAACCGCTATTGGAGAGCAGTATTTT	CASSETAIGEQYF
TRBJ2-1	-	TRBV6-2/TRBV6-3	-	TGTGCCAGCAGAGGTTGGGAGTGGGGGGACTACAATGAGCAGTTCTTC	CASRGWEWGDYNEQFF
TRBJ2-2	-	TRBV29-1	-	TGCAGCGTTGTGTTGGGGCACGGGGAGCTGTTTTTT	CSVVLGHGELFF
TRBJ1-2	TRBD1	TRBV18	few	TGTGCCAGCTCACCATGGGACAGGGATGGCTACACCTTC	CASSPWDRDGYTF
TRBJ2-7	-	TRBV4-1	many	TGCGCCAGCAGCCAAGAATCGGGGTACTGGAGCGAGCAGTACTTC	CASSQESGYWSEQYF
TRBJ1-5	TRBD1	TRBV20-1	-	TGCAGTGCCACGCGAACAGGGGGTTACAATCAGCCCCAGCATTTT	CSATRTGGYNQPQHF
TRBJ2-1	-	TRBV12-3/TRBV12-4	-	TGTGCCAGCAGCCCCGGACTACTCTACAATGAGCAGTTCTTC	CASSPGLLYNEQFF
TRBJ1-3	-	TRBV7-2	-	TGTGCCAGCAGCCGGGGAGTTGCTGGAAACACCATATATTTT	CASSRGVAGNTIYF
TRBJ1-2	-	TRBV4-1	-	TGCGCCAGCAGCCAAGTTCCAAGGACCCGGGAGCTCGGTGGCTACACCTTC	CASSQVPRTRELGGYTF
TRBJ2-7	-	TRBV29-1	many	TGCAGCGTTGTATCGGCCGGCGAGCAGTACTTC	CSVVSAGEQYF
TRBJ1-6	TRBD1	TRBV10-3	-	TGTGCCATCAGTGCGGGACAGGGTGGGAATTCACCCCTCCACTTT	CAISAGQGGNSPLHF
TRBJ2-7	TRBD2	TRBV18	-	TGTGCCAGCTCACCTGCCGGGAGGGCCCACGAGCAGTACTTC	CASSPAGRAHEQYF
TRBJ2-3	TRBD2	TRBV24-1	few	TGTGCCACCAGTGACCGGGGACTAGCGGAGATCACAGATACGCAGTATTTT	CATSDRGLAEITDTQYF
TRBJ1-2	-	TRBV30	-	TGTGCCTGGAGTAGAGGAGTTAACTATGGCTACACCTTC	CAWSRGVNYGYTF
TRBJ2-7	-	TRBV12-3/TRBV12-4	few	TGTGCCAGCAGCCGGCGCGGCACCAACTACGAGCAGTACTTC	CASSRRGTNYEQYF
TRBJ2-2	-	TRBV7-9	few	TGTGCCAGCAGCTCCAGAACGGGTCCCGGGGAGCTGTTTTTT	CASSSRTGPGELFF
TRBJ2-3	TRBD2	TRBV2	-	TGTGCCAGCAGTCCCCTTAGCGGGGGGTCCACAGATACGCAGTATTTT	CASSPLSGGSTDTQYF
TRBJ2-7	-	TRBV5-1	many	TGCGCCAGCAGCAGGCAGGGAGACGAGCAGTACTTC	CASSRQGDEQYF
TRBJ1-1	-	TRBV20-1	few	TGCAGTGCTAGAGGGACACCTATTCTAAACACTGAAGCTTTCTTT	CSARGTPILNTEAFF